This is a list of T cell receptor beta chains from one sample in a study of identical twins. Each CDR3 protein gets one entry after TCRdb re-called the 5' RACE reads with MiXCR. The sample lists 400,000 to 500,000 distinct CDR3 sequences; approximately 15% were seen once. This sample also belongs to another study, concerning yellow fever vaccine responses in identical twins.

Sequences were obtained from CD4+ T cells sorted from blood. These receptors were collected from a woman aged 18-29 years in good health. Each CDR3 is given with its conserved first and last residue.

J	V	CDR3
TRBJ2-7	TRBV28	CASPSSQRGARGIDEQYF
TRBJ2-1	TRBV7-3	CASSLLGGSYNEQFF
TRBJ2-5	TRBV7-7	CASSPDRLQETQYF
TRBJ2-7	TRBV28	CASTGTGGYEQHF
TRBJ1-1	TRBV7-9	CASSRGQGVEAFF
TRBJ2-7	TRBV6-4	CASSVLAGMEQYF
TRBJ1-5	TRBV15	CATSRDSQPGQGTQPQHF
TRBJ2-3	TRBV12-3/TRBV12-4	CASSLRGGRDTQYF
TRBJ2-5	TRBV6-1	CASSFREGQETQYF
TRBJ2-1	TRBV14	CASSQGVRVGIPWTSGDEQFF
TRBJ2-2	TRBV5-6	CASSLYGQGRITGELFF
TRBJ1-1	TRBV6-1	CASSLTGQGRIEAFF
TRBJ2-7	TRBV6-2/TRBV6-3	CASSYGRGRNSYEQYF
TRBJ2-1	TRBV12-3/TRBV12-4	CASSPLLKSSYNEQFF
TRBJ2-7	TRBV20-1	CSARDAQRPGGGYEQYF